This is a list of T cell receptor beta chains from one sample in a study of T cell responses to AZD1222 COVID-19 vaccine. Profiled with immunoSEQ multiplex PCR; TCRdb holds only in-frame clones, not every one. The table has 75,000 to 100,000 clones, around 89% seen once. The sequencing here drew on peripheral blood, taken on day 0 of AZD1222 vaccination. These receptors originate from an adult in good health. Each CDR3 is given with its conserved first and last residue. D genes are given only for firm matches. Not all rows give a size; the values are once, few, many and, for expanded clones, a class.

clone_size: NA; j_call: TRBJ1-2; d_call: NA; v_call: TRBV6-5; cdr3_nt: TGTGCCAGCAGACCGACAGCTAACTATGGCTACACCTTC; cdr3_aa: CASRPTANYGYTF
clone_size: NA; j_call: TRBJ1-2; d_call: NA; v_call: TRBV6-2/TRBV6-3; cdr3_nt: TGTGCCAGCAGTTACATTCAGAGACAGCCCTCTCCAGGACGAGGTTACACCTTC; cdr3_aa: CASSYIQRQPSPGRGYTF
clone_size: NA; j_call: TRBJ1-5; d_call: NA; v_call: TRBV19; cdr3_nt: TGTGCCAGTAGTCCGCGCCGTGGCGTTAGCAATCAGCCCCAGCATTTT; cdr3_aa: CASSPRRGVSNQPQHF
clone_size: NA; j_call: TRBJ2-3; d_call: TRBD1; v_call: TRBV7-3; cdr3_nt: TGTGCCAGCAGCGCTTCGACAGGGGGAGATACGCAGTATTTT; cdr3_aa: CASSASTGGDTQYF
clone_size: NA; j_call: TRBJ2-2; d_call: NA; v_call: TRBV7-2; cdr3_nt: TGTGCCAGCAGCTTAGCCCAGATAAACACCGGGGAGCTGTTTTTT; cdr3_aa: CASSLAQINTGELFF
clone_size: NA; j_call: TRBJ2-5; d_call: TRBD1; v_call: TRBV7-6; cdr3_nt: TGTGCCAGCAGCTTATCGGGACAGGGGGGGGAGACCCAGTACTTC; cdr3_aa: CASSLSGQGGETQYF
clone_size: NA; j_call: TRBJ1-2; d_call: NA; v_call: TRBV6-1; cdr3_nt: TGTGCCAGCAGTTCTTCCCCGGGGTATGGCTACACCTTC; cdr3_aa: CASSSSPGYGYTF
clone_size: once; j_call: TRBJ2-6; d_call: NA; v_call: TRBV6-5; cdr3_nt: TGTGCCAGCAGCCCGAGCTCTGGGGCCAACGTCCTGACTTTC; cdr3_aa: CASSPSSGANVLTF
clone_size: once; j_call: TRBJ1-1; d_call: NA; v_call: TRBV30; cdr3_nt: TGTGCCTGGAGCCCAAAGATGAACACTGAAGCTTTCTTT; cdr3_aa: CAWSPKMNTEAFF
clone_size: NA; j_call: TRBJ2-1; d_call: NA; v_call: TRBV5-4; cdr3_nt: TGTGCCAGCAGCCCGCAGTGGGACAATGAGCAGTTCTTC; cdr3_aa: CASSPQWDNEQFF
clone_size: NA; j_call: TRBJ1-4; d_call: NA; v_call: TRBV30; cdr3_nt: TGTGCCTGGAGTAAGATCTCAACTAATGAAAAACTGTTTTTT; cdr3_aa: CAWSKISTNEKLFF
clone_size: NA; j_call: TRBJ2-3; d_call: TRBD2; v_call: TRBV7-2; cdr3_nt: TGTGCCAGCAGCCTGGCGGGGGGGCCTCTTCTTGTCGATACGCAGTATTTT; cdr3_aa: CASSLAGGPLLVDTQYF
clone_size: NA; j_call: TRBJ1-3; d_call: NA; v_call: TRBV18; cdr3_nt: TGTGCCAGCTCACAAAGACAGGACTCTGGAAACACCATATATTTT; cdr3_aa: CASSQRQDSGNTIYF
clone_size: NA; j_call: TRBJ1-3; d_call: NA; v_call: TRBV9; cdr3_nt: TGTGCCAGCAGCGTAGCATCCGGCGGCTCTGGAAACACCATATATTTT; cdr3_aa: CASSVASGGSGNTIYF
clone_size: NA; j_call: TRBJ2-1; d_call: NA; v_call: TRBV4-1; cdr3_nt: TGCGCCAGCAGCCAAGTGGGTTCCTACAATGAGCAGTTCTTC; cdr3_aa: CASSQVGSYNEQFF
clone_size: NA; j_call: TRBJ2-1; d_call: NA; v_call: TRBV5-1; cdr3_nt: TGCGCCAGCAGCTTGGATGCGGGGAGCTCCTACAATGAGCAGTTCTTC; cdr3_aa: CASSLDAGSSYNEQFF